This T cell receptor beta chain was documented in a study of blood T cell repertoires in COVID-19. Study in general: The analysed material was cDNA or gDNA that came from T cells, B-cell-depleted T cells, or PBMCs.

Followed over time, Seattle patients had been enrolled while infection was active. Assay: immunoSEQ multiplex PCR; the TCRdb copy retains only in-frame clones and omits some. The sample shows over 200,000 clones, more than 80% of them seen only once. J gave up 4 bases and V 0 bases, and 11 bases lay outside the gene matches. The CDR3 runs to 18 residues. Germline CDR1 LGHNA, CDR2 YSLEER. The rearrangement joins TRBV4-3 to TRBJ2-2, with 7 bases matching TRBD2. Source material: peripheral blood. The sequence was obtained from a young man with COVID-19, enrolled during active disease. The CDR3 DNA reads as TGCGCCAGCAGCCAAGATTATGTCCGGGAGGAGGGCACCGGGGAGCTGTTTTTT. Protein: CASSQDYVREEGTGELFF.